The clone carrying this TCR beta chain was observed at least ten times. Its target is unknown. J was trimmed by 6 bases and V by 2 bases; bases with no gene match: 5. There are 14 residues in the CDR3. The germline V gene encodes CDR1 SGHAT and CDR2 FQNNGV. The source of the sample is a study of neurological immune-mediated disorders. Study-level findings and limits: HTLV-1-associated myelopathy had the most TCR clonal expansion, and multiple sclerosis had the least, less than healthy controls.

With 10-nucleotide random UMIs included, cDNA was synthesized by 5'RACE. TCRdb re-derived calls from the 5' RACE reads in MiXCR, one entry per CDR3 protein. The sample lists under 100,000 distinct CDR3 sequences, less than 15% occurring once. As for time point: longitudinal time-point 2. PBMCs numbering 2 million and stored at -80 C yielded the unsorted libraries. This clonotype was obtained from a female donor with HTLV-1-associated myelopathy (HAM/TSP). The specimen was PBMCs. The chain carries TRBV11-2 and TRBJ2-3, with 7 bases fitting TRBD2. In nucleotides, the CDR3 is TGTGCCAGCAGCTTAAGGCCTAGCGGTGATACGCAGTATTTT. This codes for CASSLRPSGDTQYF.